The T cell receptor (beta chain) described here comes from a study of Ad26.COV2.S vaccination and SARS-CoV-2 variants. Overall study context: In the COV1001 trial, the donor was in the Ad26.COV2.S arm. Broader study findings: Estimates derived from TCR breadth and depth analyses may have underestimated total T cell responses.

The repertoire was sequenced with immunoSEQ multiplex PCR; TCRdb's copy has only in-frame clones and lacks some. There are around 450,000 clones in the sample; 80% to 90% occur only once, and 1.5% to 2% lies in the top ten. With V trimmed by 6 bases and J by 6 bases, 4 bases remained unmatched. The CDR3 sequence is 13 residues long. The germline CDR1 and CDR2 sequences are SNHLY and FYNNEI. The treatment denotes: 15 to 20 received Ad26.COV2.S at low or high dose, single or two shots; roughly five received placebo; per-sample allocation not given. Repertoires come from day 63 after the first vaccine or placebo injection. Points on this clone: Its antigen remains unknown.

This chain uses TRBV2 with TRBJ2-7; TRBD2 aligns across 11 bases. The source material was peripheral blood, sampled in a trial of Ad26.COV2.S vaccine versus placebo. This clonotype was sampled from a person between 18 and 60 years old who received the Ad26.COV2.S COVID-19 vaccine or a placebo. The CDR3 here is CASRELAGVEQYF. In DNA form, the CDR3 reads TGTGCCAGCAGGGAACTAGCGGGAGTCGAGCAGTACTTC.